Below are 16 T cell receptor beta chains sequenced from a single sample in a study of human T cells and chemical hapten exposure. Time point in this sample: healthy volunteer bleed at 2 weeks. Total RNA was isolated from whole blood that had not been fractionated. TCRdb reanalysed the RACE reads using MiXCR and keeps one entry per CDR3 protein. The table lists around 130,000 distinct CDR3 sequences, approximately 9.5% of them singletons. The sequencing input was whole blood. Source of these receptors: a male donor in good health. Some clones in this sample may be carry-over from other donors' samples.

This chain links TRBV7-8 with TRBJ2-7, with 10 bases fitting TRBD2. Germline V gene lookup returns CDR1 SGHVS and CDR2 FQNEAQ. V gave up 4 bases and J gave up 3 bases; unmatched junction bases: 6. The CDR3 covers 15 residues. CDR3 nucleotide sequence: TGTGCCAGCAGCTCCCACGGACTAGCGGACTACGAGCAGTACTTC. Protein: CASSSHGLADYEQYF. The full variable domain, rest sourced from reference TRBV7-8 and TRBJ2-7, is GAGVSQSPRYKVAKRGQDVALRCDPISGHVSLFWYQQALGQGPEFLTYFQNEAQLDKSGLPSDRFFAERPEGSVSTLKIQRTQQEDSAVYLCASSSHGLADYEQYFGPGTRLTVT.

This clonotype was detected ten times or more. The chain recombines TRBV7-9 with TRBJ1-6; the match to TRBD1 covers 11 bases. The CDR3 has 15 amino acids. The V and J ends lost 5 bases and 10 bases, in that order; junction bases with no gene match: 7. CDR1 is SEHNR, CDR2 FQNEAQ, per germline (reference sequence). CDR3 residues: CASSPPGTGGSPLHF. As DNA, the CDR3 is TGTGCCAGCAGCCCCCCCGGGACAGGGGGATCACCCCTCCACTTT. Full variable domain (remainder filled in from reference TRBV7-9 and TRBJ1-6): DTGVSQNPRHKITKRGQNVTFRCDPISEHNRLYWYRQTLGQGPEFLTYFQNEAQLEKSRLLSDRFSAERPKGSFSTLEIQRTEQGDSAMYLCASSPPGTGGSPLHFGNGTRLTVT.

Only a few counts were recorded for this clonotype. The J gene is TRBJ2-4, the V gene TRBV3-1; D is possibly TRBD2 (6 bases). The CDR3 sequence is 14 residues long. Germline CDR1 and CDR2: LGHDT and YNNKEL (reference sequence). Trimming took off 2 bases at V and 7 bases at J, with 12 bases between the two ends. This CDR3 reads CASSQPDRGNIQYF. The CDR3 DNA reads TGTGCCAGCAGCCAACCGGATCGGGGGAACATTCAGTACTTC.

This clonotype has just a few counts. This chain uses TRBV25-1 with TRBJ2-5, with 12 bases matching TRBD2. Unmatched junction bases numbered 10, after V lost 3 bases and J lost 5 bases. The length of the CDR3 is 17 residues. Germline V gene data show CDR1 as MGHDK and CDR2 as SYGVNS. This CDR3 reads CASSDRLAGGPKETQYF. CDR3 sequence (DNA): TGTGCCAGCAGTGACAGGCTAGCGGGGGGGCCGAAGGAGACCCAGTACTTC. Together with reference TRBV25-1 and TRBJ2-5, the CDR3 gives the full variable domain: EADIYQTPRYLVIGTGKKITLECSQTMGHDKMYWYQQDPGMELHLIHYSYGVNSTEKGDLSSESTVSRIRTEHFPLTLESARPSHTSQYLCASSDRLAGGPKETQYFGPGTRLLVL.

In the case of this clonotype: A much larger clone differs from this one at a single base, so this may be a read error. The V call is TRBV9, the J call TRBJ1-1; no clear D. The CDR3 loop spans 13 amino acids. CDR1 is SGDLS and CDR2 is YYNGEE in the germline V gene. Trimming stripped 0 bases from V and 1 base from J, with 4 bases between. Here the CDR3 reads CASSVGRNTEAFF. CDR3 bases: TGTGCCAGCAGCGTAGGCCGGAACACTGAAGCTTTCTTT.

This clonotype has just a few counts. V usage is TRBV6-2 or TRBV6-3 and J usage is TRBJ2-3; D unclear. CDR1 and CDR2 (germline): MNHEY, SVGEGT. The CDR3 runs to 12 residues. V was clipped by 5 bases and J by 6 bases, with 9 bases between them. This CDR3 is CASSQTPDTQYF. CDR3 DNA: TGTGCCAGCAGTCAAACGCCGGATACGCAGTATTTT.

The rearrangement joins TRBV5-1 to TRBJ2-2; 13 bases map to TRBD2. Germline V lookup: CDR1 SGHRS, CDR2 YFSETQ. The CDR3 is made up of 15 amino acids. With 7 bases clipped from V and 4 bases from J, the junction kept 4 bases outside the gene matches. The DNA for the CDR3 is TGCGCCAGCGGACTAGCGGGGGTCCGCACCGGGGAGCTGTTTTTT. The encoded protein is CASGLAGVRTGELFF.

This clonotype was counted ten times or more. The V and J genes are TRBV27 and TRBJ2-7; D possibly corresponds to TRBD1 (7 bases). V dropped 0 bases and J dropped 6 bases, with 9 bases sitting between them. This CDR3 region has 13 residues. Germline CDR1 reads MNHEY; CDR2 reads SMNVEV (reference sequence). The CDR3 sequence is CASSLSQGGEQYF. The DNA for the CDR3 is TGTGCCAGCAGTTTATCGCAGGGGGGCGAGCAGTACTTC.

The chain is built from TRBV3-1 and TRBJ2-3; 14 bases line up with TRBD2. The germline CDR1 and CDR2 sequences are LGHDT and YNNKEL (reference sequence). The J segment lost 5 bases and the V segment lost 4 bases, leaving 8 bases of the junction unmatched. CDR3 length: 17 residues. This chain's CDR3 is CASSPVGTSGGVDTQYF. As DNA, the CDR3 is TGTGCCAGCAGCCCAGTGGGGACTAGCGGGGGTGTAGATACGCAGTATTTT.

With regard to this clonotype: A read error may explain this, as a much larger clone is one base away. The V call is TRBV30, the J call TRBJ2-4; 8 nucleotides match TRBD2. Germline V gene data show CDR1 as GTSNPN and CDR2 as SVGIG (reference sequence). The CDR3 is 16 amino acids. In DNA, the CDR3 is TGTGCCTGGAGCGGAATCGGAGCGGGGGCCAAAACCATTCAGTACTTC. Translating it yields CAWSGIGAGAKTIQYF.

This clonotype was found many times. One junction end does not reproduce the germline sequence, and a read error may be involved. The chain combines TRBV12-5 with TRBJ1-6, with D unclear. This CDR3 contains 17 residues. CDR1 LGHNT and CDR2 FRNRAP come from the germline V gene. Written as DNA, the CDR3 is TGTGCTAGTGGTTTGGTACCCCCGAAGGGCTATACTTCACCCCTCCACTTT. It is translated as CASGLVPPKGYTSPLHF.

This clonotype was seen a handful of times. The rearrangement uses TRBV7-9 and TRBJ2-3; 8 bases are a match to TRBD2. This CDR3 comprises 15 residues. Germline CDR1 and CDR2: SEHNR and FQNEAQ (reference sequence). V was pared by 3 bases and J by 0 bases, with 2 bases of the junction left unmatched. The CDR3: CASSFIAGSTDTQYF. As DNA, the CDR3 is TGTGCCAGCAGCTTCATAGCGGGGAGCACAGATACGCAGTATTTT.

This clonotype turned up a few times. The genes are TRBV12-3 or TRBV12-4 and TRBJ1-1, with D tentatively TRBD1 (6 bases). Trimming shortened V by 3 bases and J by 3 bases, and 11 bases separated the two germline ends. The CDR3 runs to 14 residues. In nucleotides, the CDR3 is TGTGCCAGCAGTTTCCTCGGACAGTACACTGAAGCTTTCTTT. Amino acids: CASSFLGQYTEAFF.

This clonotype was counted at least ten times. The rearrangement links TRBV6-6 to TRBJ2-3, with D perhaps TRBD2 (6 bases). The CDR3 has 14 residues. Per the germline V gene, CDR1 is MNHNY and CDR2 is SVGAGI (reference sequence). Trimming cost V 2 bases and J 6 bases, with 12 bases left between them. The CDR3 coding sequence is TGTGCCAGCAGTTACCGAGCTAGCGCGGATACGCAGTATTTT. This codes for CASSYRASADTQYF.

This clonotype has a count of ten or more. The chain joins TRBV5-1 to TRBJ1-3; D not certain. V was clipped by 2 bases and J by 0 bases, with 9 bases between them. The CDR3 totals 15 residues. From germline, CDR1 is SGHRS and CDR2 YFSETQ. DNA for the CDR3: TGCGCCAGCAGCTTCCTAGGCAGCTCTGGAAACACCATATATTTT. Translated, it gives CASSFLGSSGNTIYF. The variable domain in full, completed from reference TRBV5-1 and TRBJ1-3, reads KAGVTQTPRYLIKTRGQQVTLSCSPISGHRSVSWYQQTPGQGLQFLFEYFSETQRNKGNFPGRFSGRQFSNSRSEMNVSTLELGDSALYLCASSFLGSSGNTIYFGEGSWLTVV.

This clonotype was observed at least ten times. V gene TRBV29-1 combines with J gene TRBJ1-1; no clear D gene. The CDR3 contains 13 residues. CDR1 is SQVTM and CDR2 is ANQGSEA in the germline V gene. Trimming removed 3 bases from V and 0 bases from J, with 8 bases in between. The CDR3 reads CSVDLSVNTEAFF. CDR3 nucleotide sequence: TGCAGCGTTGATCTGTCGGTGAACACTGAAGCTTTCTTT.